The clone carrying this TCR beta chain showed up just a few times. The antigen remains undetermined. This CDR3 is 11 amino acids long. The germline V gene encodes CDR1 SGHTA and CDR2 FQGTGA. Trimming removed 5 bases from V and 7 bases from J, with 9 bases in between. Semi-nested PCR with Nested Universal Primer A followed constant-region reverse priming of full-length variable regions. TCRdb processed the 5' RACE reads anew with MiXCR; each CDR3 protein has one entry. The table has tens of thousands of distinct CDR3 sequences, more than 25% seen once. The sorted Tregs were CD4+CD25+CD127-/low cells. Findings and limits, study-wide: Whole repertoires were not studied in the larger cohort, only one V-J beta rearrangement. Tumor memory CD4+ T cell TCR gene usage clustered with blood and lymph node memory CD4+ cells and lymph node naive CD4+ cells. Greatest tumor Treg TCR overlap was with tumor naive CD4+ cells.

The sample consisted of tumor-infiltrating Tregs sorted from the breast tumor. This TCR derives from a female donor with breast cancer. The genes are TRBV7-3 and TRBJ2-7; tentative D call: TRBD1 (6 bases). CDR3 protein: CASSNGQEQYF. The CDR3 bases are TGTGCCAGCAGCAACGGACAGGAGCAGTACTTC.